Included here is one T cell receptor (beta chain) sequence, with context. Its specificity is unknown. The germline gives CDR1 MGHRA, CDR2 YSYEKL. The V segment lost 1 base and the J segment 4 bases; nucleotides outside the gene matches: 6. The CDR3 runs 15 residues. The primer mix had 60 V beta and 13 J beta primers. Repertoires were generated with immunoSEQ multiplex PCR, while TCRdb's copy carries only in-frame clones and drops some. The table records roughly 82,000 clones, 80% to 90% of them present only once. This sample was included in a study of glioma-infiltrating T cells after dendritic cell vaccination. Study-level background: Dendritic cell vaccination trial patients had either newly diagnosed or recurrent glioblastoma. Patients received autologous tumor lysate-pulsed dendritic cell vaccination between about 2002 and 2012.

General study findings and limits: Only a small number of patients had complete blood and tumor samples.

This TCR derives from a human donor with glioblastoma. The material was blood, obtained before dendritic cell vaccination. The V gene is TRBV4-1, the J gene TRBJ1-2, with 7 bases lining up with TRBD1. The CDR3 DNA follows: TGCGCCAGCAGCCAAGGGGACAGCCGAATCTATGGCTACACCTTC. Its translation is CASSQGDSRIYGYTF.